A single sample gave rise to the 17 T cell receptor beta chains below, sequenced in a study of cytomegalovirus exposure and HLA in healthy donors. Primers: 60 Vbeta forward and 13 Jbeta reverse. Using immunoSEQ multiplex PCR, the repertoire was profiled, and TCRdb retains in-frame clones only, with some absent. The table includes hundreds of thousands of clones, 80% to 90% detected once. Sequencing used PBMCs. The source of these receptors is a woman between 18 and 29 years old in good health and CMV-seronegative.

This clone was counted once. V and J are TRBV9 and TRBJ1-3; no clear D. Germline V gene data show CDR1 as SGDLS and CDR2 as YYNGEE. The CDR3 is 14 residues long. The germline V and J ends were trimmed by 4 bases and 0 bases, with 8 bases remaining between them. CDR3 nucleotide sequence: TGTGCCAGCAGCTCCCAGGACTCTGGAAACACCATATATTTT. Translated, it gives CASSSQDSGNTIYF. Full variable domain (missing parts from reference TRBV9 and TRBJ1-3): DSGVTQTPKHLITATGQRVTLRCSPRSGDLSVYWYQQSLDQGLQFLIQYYNGEERAKGNILERFSAQQFPDLHSELNLSSLELGDSALYFCASSSQDSGNTIYFGEGSWLTVV.

The chain recombines TRBV18 with TRBJ2-1; weak D call: TRBD2 (7 bases). The CDR3 covers 16 residues. Trimming removed 6 bases from V and 7 bases from J, with 22 bases in between. Per germline, CDR1 KGHSH and CDR2 LQKENI. CDR3 bases: TGTGCCAGCTCGCCAAACCGGGGGGCCCAGGGGAATGAGCAGTTCTTC. Translation: CASSPNRGAQGNEQFF.

The chain uses TRBV7-9 and TRBJ1-1; D unclear. This CDR3 has 12 residues. CDR1 and CDR2 from the germline V gene are SEHNR and FQNEAQ (reference sequence). With 1 base removed from V and 8 bases from J, the gap between germline ends came to 8 bases. DNA for the CDR3: TGTGCCAGCAGCTTAGGGACGGGGGAAGCTTTCTTT. Translated: CASSLGTGEAFF.

As for this clone: At one end the junction does not follow the germline gene, possibly because of a read error. In nucleotides, the CDR3 is TGTTCCAGCAGCCCGCCTAGCGGGAGGGCAGATACGCAGTATTTT. Protein sequence: CSSSPPSGRADTQYF. The chain has TRBV7-9 and TRBJ2-3; TRBD2 matches 12 bases. Germline assignment: CDR1 SEHNR and CDR2 FQNEAQ (reference sequence). The CDR3 spans 15 residues.

The CDR3 DNA sequence: TGTGCCAGCAGCCCAGGCGGGACTGGGGCCAACGTCCTGACTTTC. This gives the protein CASSPGGTGANVLTF. The chain employs TRBV9 and TRBJ2-6; D possibly corresponds to TRBD2 (6 bases). Deletions cut 4 bases from V and 2 bases from J, with 10 bases between. This CDR3 comprises 15 residues. CDR1 and CDR2 (germline): SGDLS, YYNGEE.

This chain uses TRBV10-3 with TRBJ1-3; D unclear. The germline CDR1 and CDR2 sequences are ENHRY and SYGVKD. V was trimmed by 6 bases and J by 7 bases, leaving 19 bases between them. The CDR3 length is 15 residues. This CDR3 reads CAISEGLPSSNTIYF. CDR3 nucleotide sequence: TGTGCCATCAGCGAAGGACTCCCAAGTAGTAACACCATATATTTT.

The chain employs TRBV6-5 and TRBJ1-5; the match to TRBD1 covers 8 bases. The CDR3 contains 16 residues. In germline, CDR1 is MNHEY, CDR2 SVGAGI. J lost 4 bases, V lost 4 bases, and 9 bases had no gene match. The DNA for the CDR3 is TGTGCCAGCAGTTCCGGGACAGGTCTATTGAATCAGCCCCAGCATTTT. Protein: CASSSGTGLLNQPQHF.

This chain uses TRBV6-5 with TRBJ2-3; TRBD2 matches at 11 bases. After removal of 5 bases from V and 4 bases from J, the junction contained 5 bases not matched to a gene. CDR3 length: 15 amino acids. Germline V CDR1 and CDR2: MNHEY, SVGAGI. Here the CDR3 reads CASSSPGLAADTQYF. The CDR3 region has the DNA TGTGCCAGCAGTAGCCCGGGACTAGCGGCAGATACGCAGTATTTT.

The V and J genes are TRBV14 and TRBJ1-1; D might be TRBD1 (5 bases). V lost 0 bases to trimming and J lost 4 bases, with 12 bases between them. Per germline, CDR1 SGHDN and CDR2 FVKESK. The CDR3 contains 15 residues. The CDR3 protein is CASSQDGQGGTEAFF. DNA for the CDR3: TGTGCCAGCAGCCAAGATGGGCAGGGAGGCACTGAAGCTTTCTTT.

The chain employs TRBV7-9 and TRBJ2-7; D perhaps matches TRBD2 (6 bases). There are 15 residues in the CDR3. From germline, CDR1 is SEHNR and CDR2 FQNEAQ (reference sequence). Trimming removed 5 bases from V and 4 bases from J, with 18 bases in between. The CDR3 nucleotides read TGTGCCAGCAGCGGATGGGAGGCAGGGTCATACGAGCAGTACTTC. This sequence encodes CASSGWEAGSYEQYF.

This clone was seen just once. CDR3 protein: CASSLGTGGSYEQYF. CDR3 nucleotides: TGTGCCAGCAGCTTGGGGACAGGGGGTTCCTACGAGCAGTACTTC. This chain uses TRBV11-2 with TRBJ2-7, with 11 positions matching TRBD1. Germline values: CDR1 SGHAT, CDR2 FQNNGV. V was pared by 3 bases and J by 1 base, with 2 bases of the junction left unmatched. The CDR3 contains 15 residues.

V gene TRBV4-2 combines with J gene TRBJ2-6; D is possibly TRBD1 (5 bases). V was pared by 0 bases and J by 0 bases, with 15 bases between. The CDR3 runs to 19 residues. Germline V gives CDR1 LGHNA, CDR2 YNFKEQ. CDR3 DNA: TGTGCCAGCAGCCAAGAGGGTGGCAGGGTGGGCTCTGGGGCCAACGTCCTGACTTTC. Encoded protein: CASSQEGGRVGSGANVLTF.

The CDR3: CASSEPDDRAEAFF. The CDR3 coding sequence is TGTGCCAGCAGTGAACCGGATGACAGGGCTGAAGCTTTCTTT. The gene calls are TRBV2 and TRBJ1-1; 7 nucleotides match TRBD1. The CDR3 has 14 amino acids. Trimming removed 2 bases from V and 6 bases from J; junction bases left unmatched: 6. The germline V gene has CDR1 SNHLY and CDR2 FYNNEI.

The J gene is TRBJ2-7, the V gene TRBV7-2; possible D gene TRBD2, 6 bases. The CDR3 contains 16 residues. Germline V gene data show CDR1 as SGHTA and CDR2 as FQGNSA. The V gene lost 5 bases and the J gene lost 0 bases, with 17 bases spanning the gap. CDR3 sequence: CASSPTPGLPSYEQYF. CDR3 in DNA: TGTGCCAGCAGCCCAACGCCGGGACTCCCCTCCTACGAGCAGTACTTC.

The J gene is TRBJ1-4, the V gene TRBV29-1; the match to TRBD1 covers 8 bases. The CDR3 consists of 14 residues. Trimming removed 6 bases from V and 1 base from J; junction bases left unmatched: 4. The germline CDR1 and CDR2 sequences are SQVTM and ANQGSEA. Here the CDR3 reads CSVLTGGTNEKLFF. In nucleotides, the CDR3 is TGCAGCGTACTAACAGGGGGAACTAATGAAAAACTGTTTTTT. The full variable domain, completed using reference TRBV29-1 and TRBJ1-4, is SAVISQKPSRDICQRGTSLTIQCQVDSQVTMMFWYRQQPGQSLTLIATANQGSEATYESGFVIDKFPISRPNLTFSTLTVSNMSPEDSSIYLCSVLTGGTNEKLFFGSGTQLSVL.

The chain joins TRBV4-1 to TRBJ2-6; D is perhaps TRBD1 (5 bases). V lost 1 base to trimming and J lost 4 bases, with 11 bases between them. CDR3 length equals 16 residues. CDR1 and CDR2 (germline): MGHRA, YSYEKL. CDR3 in DNA: TGCGCCAGCAGCCAAGGGATGGGGCCCGGGGCCAACGTCCTGACTTTC. Amino acids: CASSQGMGPGANVLTF.

This rearrangement joins TRBV15 to TRBJ1-6, with D possibly TRBD1 on 5 matching bases. This CDR3 is 12 amino acids long. Germline V gene sequence: CDR1 LNHNV, CDR2 YYDKDF (reference sequence). V lost 5 bases to trimming and J lost 11 bases, with 10 bases between them. CDR3 sequence (DNA): TGTGCCACCAGCCTGGGGCCGGCACCCCTCCACTTT. Amino acids: CATSLGPAPLHF.